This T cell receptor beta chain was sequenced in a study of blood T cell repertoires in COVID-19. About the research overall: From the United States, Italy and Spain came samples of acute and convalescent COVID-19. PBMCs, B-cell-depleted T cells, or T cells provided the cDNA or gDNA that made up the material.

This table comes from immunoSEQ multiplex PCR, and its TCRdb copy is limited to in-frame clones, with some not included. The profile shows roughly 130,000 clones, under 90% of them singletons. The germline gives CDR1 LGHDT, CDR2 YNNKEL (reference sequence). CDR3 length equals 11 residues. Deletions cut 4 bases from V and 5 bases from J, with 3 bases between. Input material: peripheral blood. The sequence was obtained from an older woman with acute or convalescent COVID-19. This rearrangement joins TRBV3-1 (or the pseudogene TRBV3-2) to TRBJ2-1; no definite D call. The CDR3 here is CASSLNNEQFF. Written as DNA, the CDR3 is TGTGCCAGCAGCCTTAACAATGAGCAGTTCTTC.